One sample yielded the 22 T cell receptor beta chains listed below, sequenced in a study of cytomegalovirus exposure and HLA in healthy donors. 13 Jbeta primers and 60 Vbeta primers were used for the PCR. Measured with immunoSEQ multiplex PCR; TCRdb has only the in-frame clones, and not every one. The sample has roughly 200,000 clones, about 80% seen once. Sequencing was performed on PBMCs. The receptors stem from a woman aged 40 to 50 in good health and CMV-seronegative.

The chain joins TRBV10-3 to TRBJ1-2, with TRBD1 matching 11 bases. This CDR3 has 15 residues. With V trimmed by 8 bases and J by 2 bases, 7 bases remained unmatched. Per the germline V gene, CDR1 is ENHRY and CDR2 is SYGVKD. The CDR3 sequence: CAISDRGQANYGYTF. CDR3 nucleotide sequence: TGTGCCATCTCGGACAGGGGGCAAGCGAACTATGGCTACACCTTC.

The sample holds a few counts of this clone. The rearrangement uses TRBV7-9 and TRBJ2-7; D gene uncertain. The length of the CDR3 is 13 residues. CDR1 is SEHNR, CDR2 FQNEAQ, per germline (reference sequence). Trimming stripped 1 base from V and 3 bases from J, with 7 bases between. CDR3 nucleotide sequence: TGTGCCAGCAGCTTAGTCTCCGGCTACGAGCAGTACTTC. Translation: CASSLVSGYEQYF.

The J gene is TRBJ2-5, the V gene TRBV5-7, with D unclear. TRBV5-7 counts as an open reading frame of uncertain function. V was pared by 0 bases and J by 0 bases, with 12 bases between. The CDR3 extends over 16 amino acids. CDR3 residues: CASSLAGSANQETQYF. The CDR3 bases are TGTGCCAGCAGCTTGGCGGGTAGTGCTAACCAAGAGACCCAGTACTTC.

V is TRBV7-3 and J is TRBJ2-1; a weak D match, TRBD1 (6 bases). Germline values: CDR1 SGHTA, CDR2 FQGTGA. V lost 4 bases and J lost 9, with 10 bases in between. This CDR3 is 12 amino acids long. The CDR3 reads CASSSTGSEQFF. The CDR3 coding sequence is TGTGCCAGCAGCTCGACAGGTAGTGAGCAGTTCTTC.

The chain uses TRBV27 and TRBJ2-3; 9 positions agree with TRBD1. This CDR3 has 16 amino acids. The germline gives CDR1 MNHEY, CDR2 SMNVEV (reference sequence). J lost 3 bases, V lost 5 bases, and 9 bases had no gene match. CDR3 region: CASSTQTGGVTDTQYF. The CDR3 region has the DNA TGTGCCAGCAGTACCCAGACAGGGGGTGTAACAGATACGCAGTATTTT.

The gene calls are TRBV19 and TRBJ1-1; D is unresolved. Germline CDR1 and CDR2: LNHDA and SQIVND (reference sequence). With 3 bases removed from V and 5 bases from J, the gap between germline ends came to 10 bases. The CDR3 is 13 amino acids. The CDR3 here is CASSINRGTEAFF. Written as DNA, the CDR3 is TGTGCCAGTAGTATTAACCGAGGAACTGAAGCTTTCTTT.

This clone was counted once. This chain uses TRBV27 with TRBJ2-3; unclear D gene. Trimming took 4 bases from V and 2 from J, leaving 7 bases between them. The CDR3 covers 13 residues. Germline CDR1 reads MNHEY; CDR2 reads SMNVEV (reference sequence). CDR3 amino acids: CASSSGYTDTQYF. The CDR3 DNA reads as TGTGCCAGCAGTTCCGGTTACACAGATACGCAGTATTTT.

V and J are TRBV5-6 and TRBJ1-4, with 7 nucleotides matching TRBD1. The CDR3 covers 14 residues. The germline V gene encodes CDR1 SGHDT and CDR2 YYEEEE. With 6 bases clipped from V and 4 bases from J, the junction kept 6 bases outside the gene matches. In DNA form, the CDR3 reads TGTGCCAGCACCTACAGGGGCTATAATGAAAAACTGTTTTTT. Protein sequence: CASTYRGYNEKLFF.

This chain uses TRBV5-1 with TRBJ2-3; 15 bases fit TRBD2. The germline V gene has CDR1 SGHRS and CDR2 YFSETQ. The CDR3 extends over 19 amino acids. V was pared by 3 bases and J by 0 bases, with 8 bases of the junction left unmatched. DNA of the CDR3: TGCGCCAGCAGCTCCGGACTAGCGGGGGGGATAGCTAGCACAGATACGCAGTATTTT. Its protein product is CASSSGLAGGIASTDTQYF.

This clone showed up just a few times. The rearrangement uses TRBV6-1 and TRBJ1-4, with 8 positions matching TRBD1. The CDR3 runs 16 residues. From germline, CDR1 is MNHNS and CDR2 SASEGT. V shed 1 base and J 6 bases; nucleotides not matched to a gene: 7. The DNA for the CDR3 is TGTGCCAGCAGTGAAGGGTACGGGACAGGCGATGAAAAACTGTTTTTT. It is translated as CASSEGYGTGDEKLFF.

This chain connects TRBV9 to TRBJ2-5; 13 bases are shared with TRBD2. V lost 4 bases and J lost 0; bases outside the gene matches: 12. This CDR3 spans 19 amino acids. Germline loops: CDR1 SGDLS, CDR2 YYNGEE. The CDR3 DNA sequence: TGTGCCAGCAGCCCGGGTACTAGCGGGGGGGCCCATAACCAAGAGACCCAGTACTTC. Its translation is CASSPGTSGGAHNQETQYF.

The chain uses TRBV6-1 and TRBJ2-5; 9 bases fit TRBD2. Trimming took 4 bases from V and 4 from J; bases not matched to a gene: 7. Germline CDR1 MNHNS, CDR2 SASEGT. CDR3 length: 15 residues. The CDR3 is CASSARGLAPETQYF. CDR3 in DNA: TGTGCCAGCAGTGCAAGGGGACTAGCCCCAGAGACCCAGTACTTC.

J is TRBJ1-2 and V is TRBV7-9; maybe TRBD1 (6 bases). Trimming left V 3 bases short and J 4 bases short, with 9 bases between. Germline values: CDR1 SEHNR, CDR2 FQNEAQ (reference sequence). The CDR3 has 13 amino acids. In DNA, the CDR3 is TGTGCCAGCAGCTTTGAACAGGGCTATGGCTACACCTTC. The encoded protein is CASSFEQGYGYTF.

This chain uses TRBV7-8 with TRBJ1-5; D possibly corresponds to TRBD1 (5 bases). The CDR3 length is 15 residues. Deletions cut 0 bases from V and 7 bases from J, with 13 bases between. Germline V gene data show CDR1 as SGHVS and CDR2 as FQNEAQ. In nucleotides, the CDR3 is TGTGCCAGCAGCTTAGCCGGCAGGGCGCTACAGCCCCAGCATTTT. Protein sequence: CASSLAGRALQPQHF.

V is TRBV13 and J is TRBJ1-1, with D unresolved. In germline, CDR1 is PRHDT, CDR2 FYEKMQ (reference sequence). With 1 base removed from V and 1 base from J, the gap between germline ends came to 4 bases. The CDR3 runs to 13 residues. The CDR3 region is CASSLAKNTEAFF. In nucleotides, the CDR3 is TGTGCCAGCAGCTTAGCTAAGAACACTGAAGCTTTCTTT.

Note on this clone: The same CDR3 arises from other DNA sequences in this sample as well. The chain recombines TRBV9 with TRBJ2-3; a weak D match, TRBD1 (5 bases). Germline V gene lookup returns CDR1 SGDLS and CDR2 YYNGEE. This CDR3 has 14 amino acids. Between the trimmed V and J ends, which lost 0 bases and 3 bases, there was a span of 8 bases. The CDR3 spells CASSVGQGTDTQYF. CDR3 coding DNA: TGTGCCAGCAGCGTAGGGCAGGGAACAGATACGCAGTATTTT.

Points on this clone: It is likely a read error: a sequence one base away is far more abundant. This chain links TRBV6-1 with TRBJ2-7; the D is unclear. This CDR3 has 14 residues. Germline values: CDR1 MNHNS, CDR2 SASEGT. The chain's CDR3 is CACSDPGSTYEQYF. CDR3 coding DNA: TGTGCCTGCAGTGACCCCGGGTCAACCTACGAGCAGTACTTC.

This rearrangement joins TRBV5-6 to TRBJ2-1, with 12 bases lining up with TRBD2. This CDR3 comprises 14 residues. J lost 7 bases, V lost 5 bases, and 4 bases had no gene match. CDR1 and CDR2 (germline): SGHDT, YYEEEE. The CDR3 region is CASRGLAGGNEQFF. CDR3 DNA sequence: TGTGCCAGCAGGGGACTAGCGGGTGGAAATGAGCAGTTCTTC.

CDR3 sequence: CASSLAGGPYEQYF. For the CDR3, the DNA is TGTGCCAGCAGCTTGGCCGGGGGACCCTACGAGCAGTACTTC. The V and J genes are TRBV5-6 and TRBJ2-7, with TRBD2 as a possible D gene (6 bases). CDR3 length: 14 amino acids. V shed 0 bases and J shed 2 bases, with 9 bases lying between them. Germline CDR1 is SGHDT and CDR2 is YYEEEE.

This chain connects TRBV5-4 to TRBJ1-2; 9 nucleotides line up with TRBD1. The CDR3 contains 17 residues. Trimming removed 4 bases from V and 5 bases from J; junction bases left unmatched: 15. From germline, CDR1 is SGHNT and CDR2 YYREEE (reference sequence). The CDR3 loop is CASSPGTGSSPGYGYTF. Written as DNA, the CDR3 is TGTGCCAGCAGCCCCGGGACAGGGTCCTCTCCTGGTTATGGCTACACCTTC.

This clone was observed a single time. The chain employs TRBV2 and TRBJ1-2; D is ambiguous. Trimming shortened V by 6 bases and J by 4 bases, and 18 bases separated the two germline ends. Germline values: CDR1 SNHLY, CDR2 FYNNEI. The CDR3 is made up of 15 amino acids. The CDR3 nucleotides read TGTGCCAGCAGCGTCGGTGCTTCCCCTGTCTATGGCTACACCTTC. It encodes CASSVGASPVYGYTF.

This rearrangement joins TRBV9 to TRBJ2-3; possibly TRBD1 for D (5 bases). The length of the CDR3 is 15 residues. CDR1 is SGDLS and CDR2 is YYNGEE in the germline V gene. V was cut by 1 base and J by 8 bases, with 17 bases left in between. CDR3 sequence (DNA): TGTGCCAGCAGCGTACTCCCTGACACCCAGGGTACGCAGTATTTT. As protein: CASSVLPDTQGTQYF.